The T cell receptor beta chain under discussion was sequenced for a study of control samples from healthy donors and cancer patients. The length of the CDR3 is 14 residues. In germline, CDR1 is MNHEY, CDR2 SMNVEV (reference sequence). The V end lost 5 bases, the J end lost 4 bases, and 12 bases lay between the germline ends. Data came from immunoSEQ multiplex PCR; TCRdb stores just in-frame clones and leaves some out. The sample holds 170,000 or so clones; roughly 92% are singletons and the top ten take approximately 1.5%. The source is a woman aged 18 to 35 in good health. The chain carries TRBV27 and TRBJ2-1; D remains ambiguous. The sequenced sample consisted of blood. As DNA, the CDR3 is TGTGCCAGCAGTCTCTCGGACCGATACAATGAGCAGTTCTTC. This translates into CASSLSDRYNEQFF.